Reported below is one TCR beta chain. The antigen remains unidentified. The sample originates from a study of blood T cells in healthy people across ages. Study observations and caveats: Getting older went along with TCR beta diversity per million T cells dropping roughly linearly.

The germline CDR1 and CDR2 sequences are MNHNS and SASEGT. There are 15 residues in the CDR3. Trimming took 4 bases from V and 1 from J; bases not matched to a gene: 4. Using a J-beta primer mix together with a sample-barcoded 5' primer, a second PCR was run for roughly 6 to 12 cycles. Each cDNA molecule was tagged by a template-switch adaptor with 12 random nucleotides. No fewer than 2.5 million CDR3-containing paired-end reads came from each sample. In TCRdb, the 5' RACE reads were re-called with MiXCR into one record per CDR3 protein. The sample holds some 1.6 million distinct CDR3 sequences, roughly 32% seen once.

V usage is TRBV6-1 and J usage is TRBJ2-3; 8 nucleotides align to TRBD2. This TCR derives from a woman aged 25 to 39 in good health. The source material was blood. This chain's CDR3 is CASSGTSRGTDTQYF. CDR3 nucleotide sequence: TGTGCCAGCAGTGGGACTAGCCGCGGCACAGATACGCAGTATTTT.